The 25 T cell receptor beta chains below all came from one sample that was sequenced in a study of T cells in Graves' hyperthyroidism and ophthalmopathy. Amplified TCR beta CDR3 regions came from RNA transcripts. A first-round RT-PCR of the TCR CDR3 used the HTBI primer set. TCRdb used MiXCR to reprocess the multiplex PCR reads, holding one entry per CDR3 protein. The sample records about 210,000 distinct CDR3 sequences, 15% to 20% being singletons. Sequenced: blood. The receptors were sampled from a man aged 45-60 years with Graves' hyperthyroidism.

This chain joins TRBV5-1 and TRBJ1-5; D not certain. This CDR3 comprises 14 residues. Per the germline V gene, CDR1 is SGHRS and CDR2 is YFSETQ. Trimming cost V 5 bases and J 2 bases, with 11 bases left between them. In DNA, the CDR3 is TGCGCCAGCAGTGAGGGCTCCGGCAATCAGCCCCAGCATTTT. Residues: CASSEGSGNQPQHF. The whole variable domain, remainder taken from reference TRBV5-1 and TRBJ1-5, is KAGVTQTPRYLIKTRGQQVTLSCSPISGHRSVSWYQQTPGQGLQFLFEYFSETQRNKGNFPGRFSGRQFSNSRSEMNVSTLELGDSALYLCASSEGSGNQPQHFGDGTRLSIL.

This clonotype was found a few times. V usage is TRBV7-3 and J usage is TRBJ2-2, with D unresolved. Looked up from germline, CDR1 is SGHTA and CDR2 is FQGTGA. Trimming took off 0 bases at V and 4 bases at J, with 6 bases between the two ends. The CDR3 loop spans 14 amino acids. CDR3 protein: CASSLTGTTGELFF. The CDR3 DNA follows: TGTGCCAGCAGCTTAACGGGAACCACCGGGGAGCTGTTTTTT.

Comments on this clonotype: A much larger clonotype is one base distant, so this may be a read error. Because the CDR3's place on the DNA is in doubt, the DNA is left out and the CDR3 is given as listed by TCRdb. This sequence joins TRBV12-5 and TRBJ2-4; no check of the table's D call, TRBD1, against the DNA was made. In germline, CDR1 is LGHNT, CDR2 FRNRAP. Both ends counted, the CDR3 spans 13 residues. The CDR3: CASAWGQGNIQCF.

This clonotype was observed many times. The gene calls are TRBV7-2 and TRBJ2-7; a possible D gene is TRBD1 (5 bases). Germline V gives CDR1 SGHTA, CDR2 FQGNSA. The V and J ends lost 3 bases and 0 bases respectively, with 18 bases between them. The CDR3 consists of 17 residues. In DNA, the CDR3 is TGTGCCAGCAGCTTCATACTTTGGGGCGATAGCTCCTACGAGCAGTACTTC. It translates to CASSFILWGDSSYEQYF.

The chain has TRBV5-1 and TRBJ1-3, with TRBD1 matching 9 bases. Unmatched junction bases numbered 5, after V lost 0 bases and J lost 4 bases. Germline CDR1 is SGHRS and CDR2 is YFSETQ. CDR3 size: 16 residues. Here the CDR3 DNA reads TGCGCCAGCAGCTTGGCCGGGACAGGGATGGGAAACACCATATATTTT. Its protein is CASSLAGTGMGNTIYF.

This clonotype showed up many times. The rearrangement uses TRBV5-1 and TRBJ2-1; no firm D call. The germline V gene encodes CDR1 SGHRS and CDR2 YFSETQ. This CDR3 comprises 16 residues. The V and J ends lost 2 bases and 0 bases respectively, with 12 bases between them. The CDR3 here is CASSFSQSSSYNEQFF. Here the CDR3 DNA reads TGCGCCAGCAGCTTCTCGCAGTCTTCCTCCTACAATGAGCAGTTCTTC.

This chain joins TRBV19 and TRBJ2-2; D is ambiguous. CDR1 LNHDA and CDR2 SQIVND come from the germline V gene (reference sequence). The CDR3 length is 14 residues. The ends were cut back, 3 bases at V and 5 bases at J, with 10 bases in the middle. In nucleotides, the CDR3 is TGTGCCAGTAGTATTTTAGGGCTAACCGGGGAGCTGTTTTTT. Its protein is CASSILGLTGELFF.

This clonotype was counted ten times or more. The V and J genes are TRBV29-1 and TRBJ2-5; possible D gene TRBD1, 6 bases. The CDR3 totals 13 residues. Trimming took 4 bases from V and 0 from J, leaving 9 bases between them. CDR1 SQVTM and CDR2 ANQGSEA come from the germline V gene. The CDR3 protein is CSVATGYQETQYF. CDR3 sequence (DNA): TGCAGCGTTGCCACAGGGTACCAAGAGACCCAGTACTTC.

The V gene is TRBV27, the J gene TRBJ1-5; D gene unclear. Trimming removed 1 base at V and 7 bases at J, with 11 bases between. Germline V CDR1 and CDR2: MNHEY, SMNVEV (reference sequence). The CDR3 sequence is 14 residues long. CDR3 residues: CASSLYSANQPQHF. The CDR3 DNA reads TGTGCCAGCAGTTTATACTCCGCCAACCAGCCCCAGCATTTT.

This clonotype has ten or more counts. The chain recombines TRBV6-1 with TRBJ2-1; 10 bases line up with TRBD2. Unmatched junction bases numbered 4, after V lost 5 bases and J lost 0 bases. This CDR3 is 16 amino acids long. Germline-derived CDR1 and CDR2 are MNHNS and SASEGT. The CDR3 is CASSNLAGDSYNEQFF. CDR3 bases: TGTGCCAGCAGTAATCTAGCGGGAGACTCCTACAATGAGCAGTTCTTC.

This clonotype was counted at least ten times. J is TRBJ2-7 and V is TRBV28; D might be TRBD2 (6 bases). This CDR3 contains 14 residues. The V end was cut by 8 bases, the J end by 2 bases, with 16 bases between. Per germline, CDR1 MDHEN and CDR2 SYDVKM. The CDR3 DNA reads as TGTGCCAGCTTCGCCGGTAGCGGCCCCTACGAGCAGTACTTC. As protein: CASFAGSGPYEQYF.

This clonotype appeared a few times. A read error may be the cause here, since a much bigger clone is one base away. The rearrangement uses TRBV3-1 and TRBJ2-5; D unclear. The CDR3 is made up of 12 amino acids. V was clipped by 2 bases and J by 5 bases, with 6 bases between them. Germline lookup yields CDR1 LGHDT and CDR2 YNNKEL (reference sequence). In DNA, the CDR3 is TGTGCCAGCAGCCAAAATGTCGAGACCCAGTACTTC. It translates to CASSQNVETQYF.

This clonotype was counted ten times or more. The chain couples TRBV5-1 to TRBJ2-7, with 7 bases lining up with TRBD1. V shed 2 bases, J shed 2 bases, and the junction held 7 bases outside the gene matches. Germline V gene sequence: CDR1 SGHRS, CDR2 YFSETQ. The CDR3 covers 15 residues. The CDR3 nucleotides read TGCGCCAGCAGCTTCTTGGGGACAGACACCTACGAGCAGTACTTC. This sequence encodes CASSFLGTDTYEQYF.

The rearrangement joins TRBV20-1 to TRBJ1-1; unclear D gene. V lost 5 bases and J lost 5, with 15 bases in between. The CDR3 contains 13 residues. Germline loops: CDR1 DFQATT, CDR2 SNEGSKA (reference sequence). The CDR3 here is CSARILGRTEAFF. CDR3 sequence (DNA): TGCAGTGCTCGAATCCTAGGAAGGACTGAAGCTTTCTTT.

The table lists this clonotype with many counts. The V gene is TRBV20-1, the J gene TRBJ2-7; 12 positions match TRBD2. CDR1 is DFQATT, CDR2 SNEGSKA, per germline (reference sequence). The CDR3 consists of 18 residues. Unmatched junction bases numbered 10, after V lost 1 base and J lost 0 bases. The CDR3: CSARALGLAGPSSYEQYF. The CDR3 DNA reads as TGCAGTGCTAGAGCCCTGGGACTAGCGGGTCCTAGCTCCTACGAGCAGTACTTC.

The table lists this clonotype with many counts. This chain connects TRBV2 to TRBJ2-2; a weak D match, TRBD2 (5 bases). CDR1 SNHLY and CDR2 FYNNEI come from the germline V gene. Trimming stripped 2 bases from V and 3 bases from J, with 7 bases between. The length of the CDR3 is 14 residues. The CDR3 here is CASSESGYTGELFF. The CDR3 nucleotides read TGTGCCAGCAGTGAATCGGGATACACCGGGGAGCTGTTTTTT.

This clonotype was counted at least ten times. The V call is TRBV28, the J call TRBJ2-1; 11 bases fit TRBD2. From germline, CDR1 is MDHEN and CDR2 SYDVKM. The CDR3 is 17 amino acids. V dropped 3 bases and J dropped 3; count of bases not matched to a gene: 7. Written as DNA, the CDR3 is TGTGCCAGCAGTTTTCCTACTAGCGGGAGAGACTACAATGAGCAGTTCTTC. This encodes CASSFPTSGRDYNEQFF.

This clonotype has just a few counts. The chain employs TRBV20-1 and TRBJ2-7, with 7 positions matching TRBD1. Per the germline V gene, CDR1 is DFQATT and CDR2 is SNEGSKA (reference sequence). V shed 6 bases and J 0 bases; nucleotides not matched to a gene: 8. CDR3 length equals 14 residues. CDR3 loop: CSASGQPFSYEQYF. The CDR3 DNA sequence: TGCAGTGCGTCGGGACAGCCATTCTCCTACGAGCAGTACTTC.

This clonotype was counted a single time. Its ends do not fully match the called genes, so a read error is possible. The chain links TRBV10-3 to TRBJ1-5, with D perhaps matching TRBD1 (5 bases). The length of the CDR3 is 15 residues. Germline-derived CDR1 and CDR2 are ENHRY and SYGVKD. The CDR3 region is CAISERGQDNQPKHF. For the CDR3, the DNA is TGTGCCATCAGTGAGCGCGGGCAGGACAATCAGCCCAAGCATTTT.

This clonotype was picked up a small number of times. V and J are TRBV3-1 and TRBJ2-1; a weak D match, TRBD2 (7 bases). Between the trimmed V and J ends, which lost 4 bases and 10 bases, there was a span of 14 bases. CDR1 LGHDT and CDR2 YNNKEL come from the germline V gene (reference sequence). This CDR3 spans 13 amino acids. CDR3 DNA sequence: TGTGCCAGCAGCCCGACTGGGGGGGGCGAGCAGTTCTTC. This gives the protein CASSPTGGGEQFF.

CDR3 residues: CASSQPPSGAFF. Here the CDR3 DNA reads TGTGCCAGCAGCCAGCCCCCAAGTGGGGCTTTCTTT. This chain uses TRBV2 with TRBJ1-1; D is unclear. The germline V and J ends were trimmed by 6 bases and 11 bases, with 16 bases remaining between them. There are 12 residues in the CDR3. Per the germline V gene, CDR1 is SNHLY and CDR2 is FYNNEI.

The chain couples TRBV20-1 to TRBJ1-5; 7 bases agree with TRBD1. V gave up 6 bases and J gave up 4 bases; unmatched junction bases: 6. Germline lookup yields CDR1 DFQATT and CDR2 SNEGSKA (reference sequence). CDR3 length: 13 amino acids. CDR3 loop: CSAEGQVNQPQHF. The CDR3 DNA sequence: TGCAGTGCGGAAGGACAGGTAAATCAGCCCCAGCATTTT.

Details on this clonotype: A read error may produce the germline difference seen at one junction end. The chain has TRBV24-1 and TRBJ1-3; the D gene is possibly TRBD1 (6 bases). Looked up from germline, CDR1 is KGHDR and CDR2 is SFDVKD. The CDR3 runs to 14 residues. The CDR3, as DNA: TGTGTCACCAGTGATCCCGGGACAGGAAACACCATATATTTT. Residues: CVTSDPGTGNTIYF.

This clonotype was counted many times. This chain joins TRBV3-1 and TRBJ2-1, with D possibly matching TRBD2 (5 bases). The CDR3 covers 14 residues. V lost 3 bases to trimming and J lost 10 bases, with 16 bases between them. Germline V gives CDR1 LGHDT, CDR2 YNNKEL (reference sequence). The CDR3 DNA follows: TGTGCCAGCAGCCAGGATACTAGTCTTCGCGAGCAGTTCTTC. Its translation is CASSQDTSLREQFF.

The chain links TRBV18 to TRBJ2-2; no definite D call. Germline CDR1 and CDR2: KGHSH and LQKENI. Trimming took 2 bases from V and 3 from J, leaving 4 bases between them. The CDR3 extends over 13 amino acids. CDR3 loop: CASSPEHTGELFF. The CDR3 DNA sequence: TGTGCCAGCTCACCAGAGCACACCGGGGAGCTGTTTTTT.